These 24 T cell receptor beta chains were all obtained from the same sample, sequenced in a study of blood T cell repertoires in COVID-19 (TCRdb year 2020). Libraries came from the immunoSEQ multiplex PCR assay. TCRdb mirrors the immuneACCESS table, restricted to in-frame sequences. Some clones are absent from its copies; in checked studies, under half trace to an unresolved V gene, and the reason for the others is unknown. This sample lists under 200,000 clones; 90% were detected once. Of the sample, roughly 0.56% is held by the ten largest clones. Sequencing was performed on peripheral blood. Receptors originate from a man aged 50-59 years with acute or convalescent COVID-19.

V gene TRBV7-8 combines with J gene TRBJ2-3; 13 bases fit TRBD2. With V trimmed by 5 bases and J by 6 bases, 8 bases remained unmatched. Germline CDR1 and CDR2: SGHVS and FQNEAQ. This CDR3 has 16 residues. The CDR3, as DNA: TGTGCCAGCAGCCCCCAGGGGACTAGCGGGGAGGATACGCAGTATTTT. Translation gives CASSPQGTSGEDTQYF.

V gene TRBV10-2 combines with J gene TRBJ2-7; TRBD1 matches at 7 bases. The J segment lost 0 bases and the V segment lost 7 bases, leaving 12 bases of the junction unmatched. The V gene's germline CDR1 is WSHSY and CDR2 SAAADI. CDR3 length: 16 residues. In nucleotides, the CDR3 is TGCGCCAGCACCGAGCCCGGGGACAGCAGCTCCTACGAGCAGTACTTC. It yields the protein CASTEPGDSSSYEQYF.

The chain employs TRBV14 and TRBJ1-1; tentatively, D is TRBD1 (6 bases). The germline gives CDR1 SGHDN, CDR2 FVKESK. This CDR3 region has 14 residues. Between the trimmed V and J ends, which lost 0 bases and 7 bases, there was a span of 12 bases. The CDR3 DNA sequence: TGTGCCAGCAGCCAAGATTGGGGGACAAATGAAGCTTTCTTT. This gives the protein CASSQDWGTNEAFF.

The chain is built from TRBV28 and TRBJ1-3, with 9 bases matching TRBD1. The V segment lost 10 bases and the J segment 3 bases; nucleotides outside the gene matches: 10. The length of the CDR3 is 15 residues. Looked up from germline, CDR1 is MDHEN and CDR2 is SYDVKM. Here the CDR3 reads CATMTGGFDGNTIYF. The CDR3 coding sequence is TGTGCCACCATGACAGGGGGATTTGATGGAAACACCATATATTTT.

The chain combines TRBV27 with TRBJ1-5; D perhaps matches TRBD1 (6 bases). The CDR3 sequence is 15 residues long. V lost 5 bases, J lost 3 bases, and 14 bases lay in between. Germline values: CDR1 MNHEY, CDR2 SMNVEV (reference sequence). The CDR3 DNA is TGTGCCAGCAGTCCACTGGACAGAGTCAATCAGCCCCAGCATTTT. Protein: CASSPLDRVNQPQHF.

The V gene is TRBV19, the J gene TRBJ2-1, with D uncertain. The CDR3 sequence is 12 residues long. Germline loops: CDR1 LNHDA, CDR2 SQIVND (reference sequence). Trimming left V 3 bases short and J 8 bases short, with 8 bases between. Here the CDR3 DNA reads TGTGCCAGTAGTATCCGGCAGGATGAGCAGTTCTTC. Amino acid sequence: CASSIRQDEQFF.

This rearrangement joins TRBV6-6 to TRBJ1-6; 7 positions agree with TRBD1. J was trimmed by 10 bases and V by 5 bases; bases with no gene match: 11. Per the germline V gene, CDR1 is MNHNY and CDR2 is SVGAGI (reference sequence). This CDR3 comprises 15 residues. The CDR3 is CASSREQGPGSPLHF. The CDR3 DNA follows: TGTGCCAGCAGTCGAGAACAGGGGCCTGGCTCACCCCTCCACTTT.

The sample holds one count of this clone. The chain is built from TRBV7-2 and TRBJ2-3, with unresolved D. The CDR3 loop spans 16 amino acids. Trimming shortened V by 2 bases and J by 0 bases, and 12 bases separated the two germline ends. Germline lookup yields CDR1 SGHTA and CDR2 FQGNSA. The CDR3 loop is CASSLSLASSTDTQYF. CDR3 in DNA: TGTGCCAGCAGCTTATCTCTGGCCTCTAGCACAGATACGCAGTATTTT.

This clone was detected only a few times. The V gene is TRBV3-1 (or the pseudogene TRBV3-2), the J gene TRBJ2-3, with 9 nucleotides matching TRBD2. Germline V gene data show CDR1 as LGHDT and CDR2 as YNNKEL (reference sequence). V trimming: 1 base; J trimming: 3 bases; junction bases outside the gene matches: 11. The CDR3 runs to 18 residues. Here the CDR3 reads CASSQAQNLAGLTDTQYF. In DNA form, the CDR3 reads TGTGCCAGCAGCCAAGCCCAAAATCTAGCGGGATTGACAGATACGCAGTATTTT.

This CDR3 reads CASSLSRREGLETQYF. Written as DNA, the CDR3 is TGTGCCAGCAGTTTATCTCGGCGGGAGGGCCTGGAGACCCAGTACTTC. V usage is TRBV27 and J usage is TRBJ2-5, with TRBD2 identical over 9 bases. Germline values: CDR1 MNHEY, CDR2 SMNVEV (reference sequence). CDR3 size: 16 residues. V lost 0 bases, J lost 5 bases, and 7 bases stayed unmatched.

This chain uses TRBV11-2 with TRBJ2-7; D is unclear. Trimming removed 2 bases from V and 7 bases from J, with 9 bases in between. In germline, CDR1 is SGHAT, CDR2 FQNNGV. The CDR3 is 12 residues long. CDR3 DNA: TGTGCCAGCAGCTTATCATGGGCTGAGCAGTACGTC. Residues: CASSLSWAEQYV.

The chain has TRBV11-2 and TRBJ1-5; 7 nucleotides line up with TRBD1. The V gene's germline CDR1 is SGHAT and CDR2 FQNNGV. V lost 2 bases, J lost 0 bases, and 7 bases stayed unmatched. The length of the CDR3 is 17 residues. As DNA, the CDR3 is TGTGCCAGCAGCTTACGAAGGACAGGCCCTAGCAATCAGCCCCAGCATTTT. The encoded protein is CASSLRRTGPSNQPQHF.

This clone is a singleton in its sample. The chain joins TRBV24-1 to TRBJ2-7; 11 bases are shared with TRBD2. The CDR3 contains 15 residues. Germline V gene sequence: CDR1 KGHDR, CDR2 SFDVKD. The ends lost 3 bases at V and 3 bases at J; junction bases unmatched: 3. The CDR3 coding sequence is TGTGCCACCAGTGATCCCACTAGCGGGAGCTACGAGCAGTACTTC. It encodes CATSDPTSGSYEQYF.

The chain recombines TRBV28 with TRBJ2-7; 9 bases align to TRBD1. Unmatched junction bases numbered 9, after V lost 4 bases and J lost 2 bases. CDR1 MDHEN and CDR2 SYDVKM come from the germline V gene. CDR3 size: 16 residues. Written as DNA, the CDR3 is TGTGCCAGCAGTTATGTCTTGGGGACAGGGACCTACGAGCAGTACTTC. This translates into CASSYVLGTGTYEQYF. Drawing the rest from reference TRBV28 and TRBJ2-7, the complete variable domain is DVKVTQSSRYLVKRTGEKVFLECVQDMDHENMFWYRQDPGLGLRLIYFSYDVKMKEKGDIPEGYSVSREKKERFSLILESASTNQTSMYLCASSYVLGTGTYEQYFGPGTRLTVT.

This chain connects TRBV30 to TRBJ1-2; TRBD1 aligns across 7 bases. Trimming cost V 3 bases and J 2 bases; bases outside gene matches: 3. Germline CDR1 is GTSNPN and CDR2 is SVGIG (reference sequence). This CDR3 has 13 residues. DNA for the CDR3: TGTGCCTGGAGGTTGACAGGGAACTATGGCTACACCTTC. As protein: CAWRLTGNYGYTF.

The rearrangement links TRBV15 to TRBJ2-1, with TRBD2 identical over 8 bases. Germline CDR1 reads LNHNV; CDR2 reads YYDKDF (reference sequence). J gave up 1 base and V 4 bases, and 6 bases lay outside the gene matches. CDR3 size: 16 residues. The CDR3 region is CATSTTAGESYNEQFF. Here the CDR3 DNA reads TGTGCCACCAGCACCACAGCGGGAGAGTCCTACAATGAGCAGTTCTTC.

The rearrangement links TRBV11-2 to TRBJ2-1; TRBD2 matches 9 bases. The CDR3 totals 16 residues. The J segment lost 6 bases and the V segment lost 5 bases, leaving 11 bases of the junction unmatched. Germline CDR1 and CDR2: SGHAT and FQNNGV. CDR3 residues: CASSDASGNVANEQFF. The CDR3, as DNA: TGTGCCAGCAGCGACGCTAGCGGGAACGTGGCCAATGAGCAGTTCTTC. Combining the CDR3 with reference TRBV11-2 and TRBJ2-1 gives the whole variable domain EAGVAQSPRYKIIEKRQSVAFWCNPISGHATLYWYQQILGQGPKLLIQFQNNGVVDDSQLPKDRFSAERLKGVDSTLKIQPAKLEDSAVYLCASSDASGNVANEQFFGPGTRLTVL.

The V call is TRBV18, the J call TRBJ2-7, with 13 positions matching TRBD2. The germline V gene has CDR1 KGHSH and CDR2 LQKENI. Trimming cost V 2 bases and J 7 bases; bases outside gene matches: 2. CDR3 length equals 14 residues. This chain's CDR3 is CASSPGLAGEEQYF. The CDR3 coding sequence is TGTGCCAGCTCACCAGGACTAGCGGGAGAAGAGCAGTACTTC. The full variable domain, its missing parts supplied by reference TRBV18 and TRBJ2-7, is NAGVMQNPRHLVRRRGQEARLRCSPMKGHSHVYWYRQLPEEGLKFMVYLQKENIIDESGMPKERFSAEFPKEGPSILRIQQVVRGDSAAYFCASSPGLAGEEQYFGPGTRLTVT.

The V and J genes are TRBV19 and TRBJ2-7, with D maybe TRBD1 (7 bases). V lost 2 bases and J 7 bases, leaving 21 bases between the germline ends. The germline V gene has CDR1 LNHDA and CDR2 SQIVND (reference sequence). This CDR3 has 16 residues. The CDR3 here is CASSITLQPTGREQYF. The CDR3 nucleotides read TGTGCCAGTAGTATAACCCTACAACCGACAGGGAGGGAGCAGTACTTC.

The chain has TRBV5-1 and TRBJ1-2; 7 bases agree with TRBD1. Germline V CDR1 and CDR2: SGHRS, YFSETQ. The J segment lost 5 bases and the V segment lost 4 bases, leaving 8 bases of the junction unmatched. The CDR3 is 14 residues long. The CDR3 reads CASSGGTAEYGYTF. CDR3 nucleotide sequence: TGCGCCAGCAGCGGGGGGACAGCTGAATATGGCTACACCTTC.

The table lists this clone with a count of one. This rearrangement joins TRBV24-1 to TRBJ1-2; a weak D match, TRBD1 (6 bases). CDR3 length equals 13 residues. The ends were cut back, 0 bases at V and 7 bases at J, with 8 bases in the middle. The germline V gene has CDR1 KGHDR and CDR2 SFDVKD. CDR3 nucleotides: TGTGCCACCAGTGATTTGCAAGGGGGTGGCTACACCTTC. Translated, it gives CATSDLQGGGYTF.

This chain links TRBV28 with TRBJ1-5, with 7 bases fitting TRBD1. V was clipped by 2 bases and J by 4 bases; unmatched bases: 8. The CDR3 covers 16 residues. The germline V gene encodes CDR1 MDHEN and CDR2 SYDVKM. CDR3 residues: CASSLGGQIGNQPQHF. CDR3 bases: TGTGCCAGCAGTTTAGGGGGACAGATAGGTAATCAGCCCCAGCATTTT.

The CDR3 sequence: CSLRGGTGVSETQYF. The CDR3 region has the DNA TGCAGCCTCAGGGGTGGGACAGGGGTTTCGGAGACCCAGTACTTC. The rearrangement links TRBV29-1 to TRBJ2-5; TRBD1 aligns across 10 bases. The CDR3 extends over 15 amino acids. J gave up 5 bases and V 8 bases, and 14 bases lay outside the gene matches. The germline V gene has CDR1 SQVTM and CDR2 ANQGSEA.

This CDR3 is CASSWTGINQPQHF. The CDR3 DNA sequence: TGTGCCAGTAGTTGGACAGGGATTAATCAGCCCCAGCATTTT. This chain uses TRBV19 with TRBJ1-5, with 8 bases matching TRBD1. CDR3 length: 14 amino acids. The V gene's germline CDR1 is LNHDA and CDR2 SQIVND (reference sequence). After removal of 5 bases from V and 4 bases from J, the junction contained 4 bases not matched to a gene.